This record covers a single T cell receptor (beta chain). This receptor's antigen is unknown. Within one base of it there is no much larger clone, and no base qualities were kept. For the CD8 naive samples, CD45RO-negative cells were positively selected for CCR7, yielding a CD45RA+CCR7+ population from which TemRA cells were excluded. Healthy HIV-negative adults with no recently reported acute infections or vaccinations were included as donors. All donors were Caucasian adults living in Nashville, Tennessee, USA. Blood was collected by leukapheresis, and PBMCs were isolated by Ficoll-Histopaque density gradient centrifugation and then cryopreserved in liquid nitrogen vapor phase. Analytical flow cytometry was used to check the purity and quantity of every magnetically sorted T cell population. Genomic DNA was isolated from each sorted fraction and quantified by UV absorbance on a Nanodrop 2000c. This sample stems from a study of shared clonotypes between healthy human individuals (dated by TCRdb to the early 2020s). Looking at the study overall: The cohort included three men and a couple of women between 18 and 49 years of age. Per donor, three plates each were used for CD4 naive and CD4 memory, two for CD8 naive, and one for CD8 memory. The study deeply sequenced blood TCR repertoires of about 5 healthy adults to estimate repertoire size and the extent of clonotype sharing between individuals. To increase sequencing depth and limit assay-specific biases, TCR repertoire library preparation and sequencing were carried out by different laboratories using diverse techniques. Between about 0.9 and 10 billion PBMCs per donor were obtained by leukapheresis. What the study reported, not specific to this receptor: Rarefaction of sorted-subset datasets indicated incomplete sequencing despite the large sequencing depth. Sampling was limited to blood, and TCR repertoires in tissue likely differ from TCR repertoires in blood. Pairwise subsampling led to the expectation that sequencing depth would affect the degree of clonotype sharing among donors. Naive subsets generally had larger estimated clonotype richness than memory subsets did. Because the study included a small number of donors, the genetic and exposure-history diversity represented was limited. About 5% of naive CD4, 3.5% of naive CD8, 2.3% of memory CD4, and around 0.4% of memory CD8 clonotypes were shared across several donors. Higher generation probabilities were observed for clonotypes shared by all four sorted-subset donors than for non-shared clonotypes.

Using the deep immunoSEQ assay, multiplex PCR amplified TCR CDR3 regions from genomic DNA. Genomic DNA extracted from each cell subset was distributed evenly over all wells of several immunoSEQ 96-well plates, and each plate served as one replicate. For sorted subsets, each replicate PCR was loaded with approximately 0.2 ug genomic DNA, equivalent to 30,000 or so T cell genomes. The purified libraries were quantified using a Qubit 3.0 fluorometer, sized with a Bioanalyzer 2100, and then quantified again using the KAPA Library Quantification kit. Every immunoSEQ 96-well plate was sequenced on a dedicated single-read 150-cycle Illumina NextSeq 550 flow cell. The published analysis was carried out like this. Because the immunoSEQ output included only junctional sequences and no quality scores, the filtering could not be the same as the filtering used for full-length reads. To assign V/J genes and CDR3, sequences were annotated against IMGT germline references using PyIR, a Python wrapper for IgBLAST v1.9. Reads with weak V/J assignments (E-value above 1e-6), missing CDR3, stop codons, out-of-frame junctions, or ambiguous translated residues were removed. V3J clonotypes were defined as sequences sharing an identical inferred V gene, J gene, and CDR3 amino acid sequence. Percentage overlap between repertoires was calculated by dividing the number of shared unique clonotypes by the size of the smaller repertoire. RTK rarefaction, the Chao1 estimator, and Recon v2.1 estimates of unobserved clonotypes were used to assess repertoire richness. OLGA was used to compute generation probabilities for all TCRbeta clonotypes that the gDNA method yielded from several donors. TCRdb re-hosts the immuneACCESS table, in-frame sequences only. Its copies lack some clones; in the studies checked, an unresolved V gene accounts for under half of them, and the cause for the rest is not known. Clone size and the V and J calls come from that table; the DNA yielded D and trimming. This sample gives about 2 million clones in total; less than 95% of them show up just once. Roughly 1.1% of the sample lies in the top ten.

The clonotype was recovered from a man aged 18 to 30 in good health. The sample consisted of naive CD8+ T cells sorted from blood. Read against the paper, the sample's cell subset or site label means: CD45RA+CCR7+.

The sequenced DNA is TGTGCCAGTAGTATACCCGGGGATCGGTTGAACACCGGGGAGCTGTTTTTT. The resulting protein is CASSIPGDRLNTGELFF. This chain is built from TRBV19 and TRBJ2-2, with TRBD2 as a weak D call on 5 bases. The trim is 2 bases for V and 1 base for J, with a gap of 14 bases between the germline ends. The CDR3 has 17 amino acids, counting the end cysteine and phenylalanine. Solely the CDR3 DNA is kept, with 51 bases framed from the first base. The germline V gene (reference sequence) gives CDR1 as LNHDA and CDR2 as SQIVND.